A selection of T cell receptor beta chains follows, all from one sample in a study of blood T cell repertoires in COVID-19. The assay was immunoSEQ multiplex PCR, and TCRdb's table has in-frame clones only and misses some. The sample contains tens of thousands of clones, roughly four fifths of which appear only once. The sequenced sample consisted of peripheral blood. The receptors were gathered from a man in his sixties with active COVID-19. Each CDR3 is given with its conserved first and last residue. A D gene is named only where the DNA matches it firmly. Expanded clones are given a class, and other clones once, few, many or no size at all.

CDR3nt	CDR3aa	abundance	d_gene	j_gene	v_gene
TGCGCCAGCAGCTTGGGTCAGGGGATAGATACGCAGTATTTT	CASSLGQGIDTQYF	once	.	TRBJ2-3	TRBV5-1
TGTGCCAGCAGTTACTCCGGGACAGGGGATGAGCAGTTCTTC	CASSYSGTGDEQFF	.	TRBD1	TRBJ2-1	TRBV6-5
TGTGCCAGCAGCAATTCAAGGCTTCCGGGAGCCTACGAGCAGTACTTC	CASSNSRLPGAYEQYF	.	.	TRBJ2-7	TRBV2
TGTGCCAGCAGCTTAGGTTGGCTAGCGGGAGGCAACTACAATGAGCAGTTCTTC	CASSLGWLAGGNYNEQFF	.	TRBD2	TRBJ2-1	TRBV11-3
TGTGCCAGCAGACTGACAGGGCGGCGAGAGACCCAGTACTTC	CASRLTGRRETQYF	.	TRBD1	TRBJ2-5	TRBV3-1/TRBV3-2
TGTGCCAGCAGCTTAGGGCCAACCCAAGAGACCCAGTACTTC	CASSLGPTQETQYF	.	.	TRBJ2-5	TRBV7-9
TGTGCCAGCAGCTTGTCGGGCACAGATACGCAGTATTTT	CASSLSGTDTQYF	.	.	TRBJ2-3	TRBV5-4
TGTGCCAGCAGTCGACAGGGGGTGTCCTACGAGCAGTACTTC	CASSRQGVSYEQYF	few	TRBD1	TRBJ2-7	TRBV2
TGTGCCAGCAGCCTGGGACTAGCGGGGCAAGAGACCCAGTACTTC	CASSLGLAGQETQYF	.	TRBD2	TRBJ2-5	TRBV3-1/TRBV3-2
TGTGCCAGCAGCGTAGGGAGCGGGGTTTCGGACAATGAGCAGTTCTTC	CASSVGSGVSDNEQFF	.	TRBD2	TRBJ2-1	TRBV9
TGTGCCAGCAGCTTTGCGGGGGCGCGGGGCCAAGAGACCCAGTACTTC	CASSFAGARGQETQYF	.	.	TRBJ2-5	TRBV5-4
TGCGCCAGCAGCCAGATGGACTATACCATGAACACTGAAGCTTTCTTT	CASSQMDYTMNTEAFF	.	.	TRBJ1-1	TRBV4-1
TGCGCCAGCAGCCCAGTAGGGGCCAACGTCCTGACTTTC	CASSPVGANVLTF	few	.	TRBJ2-6	TRBV4-1
TGTGCCAGCAGTTGGGGGACCACAGGGAGAGATACGCAGTATTTT	CASSWGTTGRDTQYF	.	.	TRBJ2-3	TRBV6-5
TGCGCCAGCAGCCAAGTGGGCGTTCGGCTCAGTATCTACAATGAGCAGTTCTTC	CASSQVGVRLSIYNEQFF	.	.	TRBJ2-1	TRBV4-1
TGTGCCAGCAGTGCGGAGACAGGGTTAGCCTACGAGCAGTACTTC	CASSAETGLAYEQYF	.	TRBD1	TRBJ2-7	TRBV2
TGTGCCAGCGGTTCGGCGGCGGGGGTGTATGGCTACACCTTC	CASGSAAGVYGYTF	.	.	TRBJ1-2	TRBV27
TGTGCCAGCAGATGGACAGGGGAGAACACTGAAGCTTTCTTT	CASRWTGENTEAFF	.	TRBD1	TRBJ1-1	TRBV6-6
TGTGCCATCAGTGGTTGGGGTTCGGACGACACGGGGGTTTTCACTGAAGCTTTCTTT	CAISGWGSDDTGVFTEAFF	.	.	TRBJ1-1	TRBV10-3
TGCGCCAGCAGCTTGGATGGAGGGGGCGCGCGGGAGCAGTACTTC	CASSLDGGGAREQYF	.	.	TRBJ2-7	TRBV5-1
TGTGCCAGCAGCGTAGAGGGCAGGGGGGCCTACGAGCAGTACTTC	CASSVEGRGAYEQYF	.	.	TRBJ2-7	TRBV9
TGTGCCAGCAGCGCGGCATACCAAGAGACCCAGTACTTC	CASSAAYQETQYF	few	.	TRBJ2-5	TRBV27
TGCAGCGTTTGGACTAGCGGGAGTTCCTACGAGCAGTACTTC	CSVWTSGSSYEQYF	.	TRBD2	TRBJ2-7	TRBV29-1
TGTGCCAGCAGTGATGGATGGGTAAGACAGCGCTCTGGAAACACCATATATTTT	CASSDGWVRQRSGNTIYF	few	.	TRBJ1-3	TRBV6-1
TGTGCCTGGAGTGTGGGACATAACACAGATACGCAGTATTTT	CAWSVGHNTDTQYF	.	.	TRBJ2-3	TRBV30
TGTGCCTCTTTCGGAGGGACAGATACCTATGGCTACACCTTC	CASFGGTDTYGYTF	once	TRBD1	TRBJ1-2	TRBV30
TGTGCCAGCAGCTCGCCGGGACAGGGGGCACACTACAATGAGCAGTTCTTC	CASSSPGQGAHYNEQFF	.	TRBD1	TRBJ2-1	TRBV7-9
TGTGCCAGCAGTTCGACAGGGGCCTACGAGCAGTACTTC	CASSSTGAYEQYF	few	TRBD1	TRBJ2-7	TRBV12-3/TRBV12-4
TGTGCCAGCAGTTACTCTCGCACAGGGTTTGGGGCCAACGTCCTGACTTTC	CASSYSRTGFGANVLTF	few	.	TRBJ2-6	TRBV6-2/TRBV6-3
TGTGCCAGCCCCTGGGGGCAGGGTGCTAGTATAACGAACACCGGGGAGCTGTTTTTT	CASPWGQGASITNTGELFF	.	.	TRBJ2-2	TRBV7-9
TGTGCCAGCAGCTTTGCGGGGTGGGAGCAGTACTTC	CASSFAGWEQYF	.	.	TRBJ2-7	TRBV5-4
TGTGCCAGCACCGACCTAGCGGGAGGGTTCCCCGGGGAGCTGTTTTTT	CASTDLAGGFPGELFF	.	TRBD2	TRBJ2-2	TRBV6-4
TGTGCCAGCAGCAAACCACGGTCCGGGACAGGGGCGCAGTACTTC	CASSKPRSGTGAQYF	once	.	TRBJ2-7	TRBV21-1
TGTGCCAGCAGTTACTGGGACAGGGGAATATACGAGCAGTACTTC	CASSYWDRGIYEQYF	.	TRBD1	TRBJ2-7	TRBV6-6
TGTGCCAGCACCTCTTTACCGGGACAGGGATATGGAAACACCATATATTTT	CASTSLPGQGYGNTIYF	.	TRBD1	TRBJ1-3	TRBV11-2
TGCAGCGTAGTAGCGGGAGCGGCTAATGAGCAGTTCTTC	CSVVAGAANEQFF	.	TRBD2	TRBJ2-1	TRBV29-1
TGTGCCAGCACCCCCCAGGGCTTGAACACTGAAGCTTTCTTT	CASTPQGLNTEAFF	.	.	TRBJ1-1	TRBV19
TGTGCCAGCAGCCAAAGGCCGGGACTAGCGGGAGGGCCGCACACCGGGGAGCTGTTTTTT	CASSQRPGLAGGPHTGELFF	once	TRBD2	TRBJ2-2	TRBV3-1/TRBV3-2
TGTGCCTGGAACGCCCCCGGCCAGGGAGGAAATGAGCAGTTCTTC	CAWNAPGQGGNEQFF	.	.	TRBJ2-1	TRBV30
TGTGCCAGCAGCCTTAACGGGGGCTCTGGAAACACCATATATTTT	CASSLNGGSGNTIYF	few	.	TRBJ1-3	TRBV7-3
TGTGCCAGCAGCCCGGGAACTCGTCAGCCCCAGCATTTT	CASSPGTRQPQHF	.	.	TRBJ1-5	TRBV7-2
TGTGCCAGCAGCTCAAGGGACTTTACCTACAATGAGCAGTTCTTC	CASSSRDFTYNEQFF	.	.	TRBJ2-1	TRBV12-1
TGTGCCAGCAGTCCCCGAGGGACTAGCGGGAGTCGCGATGAGCAGTTCTTC	CASSPRGTSGSRDEQFF	.	TRBD2	TRBJ2-1	TRBV28
TGTGCCAGCAGCCCCCCCCGACAGGAGGAGATCTTC	CASSPPRQEEIF	.	.	TRBJ2-1	TRBV28
TGTGCCAGTATTCAGGGGGTTGAGTCTAGTCAGCCCCAGCATTTT	CASIQGVESSQPQHF	.	TRBD1	TRBJ1-5	TRBV19
TGTGCCATCAGTTCCCTCCAAACAGGGGGGAACACTGAAGCTTTCTTT	CAISSLQTGGNTEAFF	once	TRBD1	TRBJ1-1	TRBV10-3
TGTGCCAGCAGTCCATGGGACAGGGAGAGGACTGAAGCTTTCTTT	CASSPWDRERTEAFF	.	TRBD1	TRBJ1-1	TRBV28
TGTGCCAGCAGCTTAGGTAGAGCGAATGACTATGGCTACACCTTC	CASSLGRANDYGYTF	.	.	TRBJ1-2	TRBV7-9
TGTGCCAGCAGCTTTGGTTCAGGGGTCAATGAGCAGTTCTTC	CASSFGSGVNEQFF	.	.	TRBJ2-1	TRBV7-9
TGCGCCAGCAGCAGCGGGGTCAGCTCCTACGAGCAGTACTTC	CASSSGVSSYEQYF	.	TRBD2	TRBJ2-7	TRBV5-1
TGTGCCAGCAGTGAAAAGGGGGGACAGGTAACCTACGAGCAGTACTTC	CASSEKGGQVTYEQYF	few	TRBD1	TRBJ2-7	TRBV2
TGTGCCAGTAGGCCGGGACCAGGGGGCTATGAGCAGTTCTTC	CASRPGPGGYEQFF	.	TRBD1	TRBJ2-1	TRBV19
TGTGCCAGCATCCACGGGGGGCGGGACACTGAAGCTTTCTTT	CASIHGGRDTEAFF	once	.	TRBJ1-1	TRBV7-2
TGTGCCAGTACCCCCCTGTTGCAAGGAGCTGGGAATTCACCCCTCCACTTT	CASTPLLQGAGNSPLHF	.	.	TRBJ1-6	TRBV19
TGTGCCAGCGCTATGGGTGACGGCGGGTTATACGAGCAGTACTTC	CASAMGDGGLYEQYF	few	.	TRBJ2-7	TRBV7-2
TGTGCCAGCAGCTTACGAGGACAGGGGAGCTACGAGCAGTACTTC	CASSLRGQGSYEQYF	.	TRBD1	TRBJ2-7	TRBV9